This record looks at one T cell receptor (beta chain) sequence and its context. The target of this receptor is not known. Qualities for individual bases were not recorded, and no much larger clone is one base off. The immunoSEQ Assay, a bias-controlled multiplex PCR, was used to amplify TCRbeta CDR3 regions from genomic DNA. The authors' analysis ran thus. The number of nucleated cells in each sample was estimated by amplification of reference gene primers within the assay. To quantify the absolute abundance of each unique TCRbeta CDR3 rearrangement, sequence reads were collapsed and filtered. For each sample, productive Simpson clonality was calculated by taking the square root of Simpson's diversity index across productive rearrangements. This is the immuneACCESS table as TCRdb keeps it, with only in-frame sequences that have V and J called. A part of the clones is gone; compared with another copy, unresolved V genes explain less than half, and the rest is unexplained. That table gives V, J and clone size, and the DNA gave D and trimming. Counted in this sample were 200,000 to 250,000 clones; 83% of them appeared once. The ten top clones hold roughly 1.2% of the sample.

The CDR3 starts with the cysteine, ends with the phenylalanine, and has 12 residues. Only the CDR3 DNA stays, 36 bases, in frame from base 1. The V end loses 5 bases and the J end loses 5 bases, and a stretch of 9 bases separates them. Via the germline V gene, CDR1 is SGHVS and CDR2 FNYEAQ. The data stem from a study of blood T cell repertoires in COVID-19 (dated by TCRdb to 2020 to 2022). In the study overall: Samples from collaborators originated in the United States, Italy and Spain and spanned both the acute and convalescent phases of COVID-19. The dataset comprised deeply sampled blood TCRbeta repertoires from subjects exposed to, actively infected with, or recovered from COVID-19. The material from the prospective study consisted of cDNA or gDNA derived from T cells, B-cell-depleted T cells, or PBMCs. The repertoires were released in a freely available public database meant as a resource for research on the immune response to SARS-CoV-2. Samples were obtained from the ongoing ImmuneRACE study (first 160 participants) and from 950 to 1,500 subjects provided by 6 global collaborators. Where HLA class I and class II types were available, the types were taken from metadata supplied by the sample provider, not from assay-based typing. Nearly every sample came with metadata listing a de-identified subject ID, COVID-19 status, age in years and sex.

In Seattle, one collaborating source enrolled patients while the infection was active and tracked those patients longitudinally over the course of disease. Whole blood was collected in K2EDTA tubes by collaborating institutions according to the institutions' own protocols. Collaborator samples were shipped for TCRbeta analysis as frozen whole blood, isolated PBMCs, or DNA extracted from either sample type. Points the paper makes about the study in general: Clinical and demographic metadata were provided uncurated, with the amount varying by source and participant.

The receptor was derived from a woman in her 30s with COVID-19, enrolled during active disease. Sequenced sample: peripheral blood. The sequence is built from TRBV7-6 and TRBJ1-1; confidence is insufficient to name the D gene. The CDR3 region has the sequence CASSPGSTEAFF. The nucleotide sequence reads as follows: TGTGCCAGCAGCCCGGGGAGTACTGAAGCTTTCTTT.